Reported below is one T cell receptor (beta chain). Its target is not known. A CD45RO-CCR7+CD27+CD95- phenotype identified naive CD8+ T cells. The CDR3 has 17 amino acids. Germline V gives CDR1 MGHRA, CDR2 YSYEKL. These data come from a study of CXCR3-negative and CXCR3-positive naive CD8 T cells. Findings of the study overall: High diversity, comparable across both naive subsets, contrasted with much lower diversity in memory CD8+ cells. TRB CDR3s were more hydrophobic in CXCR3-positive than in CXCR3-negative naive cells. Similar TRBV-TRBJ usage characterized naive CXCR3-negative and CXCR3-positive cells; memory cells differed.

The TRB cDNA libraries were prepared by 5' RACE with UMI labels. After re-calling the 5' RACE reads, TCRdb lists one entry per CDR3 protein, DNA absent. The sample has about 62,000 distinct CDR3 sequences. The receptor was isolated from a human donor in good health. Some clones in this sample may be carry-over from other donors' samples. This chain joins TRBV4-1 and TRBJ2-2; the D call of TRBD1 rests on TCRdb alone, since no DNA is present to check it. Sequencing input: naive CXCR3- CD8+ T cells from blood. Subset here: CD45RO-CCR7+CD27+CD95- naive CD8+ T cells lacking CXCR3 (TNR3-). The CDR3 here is CASSLLPGQLDTGELFF.